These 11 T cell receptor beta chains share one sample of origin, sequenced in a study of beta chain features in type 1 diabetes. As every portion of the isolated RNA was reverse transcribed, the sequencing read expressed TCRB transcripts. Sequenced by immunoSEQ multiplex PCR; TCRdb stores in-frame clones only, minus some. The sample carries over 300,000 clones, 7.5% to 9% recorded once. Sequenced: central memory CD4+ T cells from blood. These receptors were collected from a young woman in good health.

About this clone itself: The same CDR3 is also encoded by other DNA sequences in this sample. In DNA, the CDR3 is TGTGCCAGCTCACTTACTAGCGGGGTGACCTACAATGAGCAGTTCTTC. Its protein is CASSLTSGVTYNEQFF. V is TRBV18 and J is TRBJ2-1; 10 positions match TRBD2. Germline lookup yields CDR1 KGHSH and CDR2 LQKENI. The length of the CDR3 is 16 residues. With 4 bases clipped from V and 2 bases from J, the junction kept 5 bases outside the gene matches.

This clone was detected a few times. CDR3 nucleotides: TGTGCCAGGGAACAGGGGGCTCACACCGGGGAGCTGTTTTTT. Protein sequence: CAREQGAHTGELFF. The chain links TRBV11-3 to TRBJ2-2; TRBD1 matches at 9 bases. Germline CDR1 is SGHNT and CDR2 is YENEEA. With 9 bases clipped from V and 3 bases from J, the junction kept 5 bases outside the gene matches. CDR3 length: 14 residues.

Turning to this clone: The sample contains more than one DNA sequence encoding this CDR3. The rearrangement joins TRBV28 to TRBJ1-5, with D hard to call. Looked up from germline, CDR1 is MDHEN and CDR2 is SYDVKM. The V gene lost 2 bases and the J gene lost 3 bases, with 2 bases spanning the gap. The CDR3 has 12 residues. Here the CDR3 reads CASSLPNQPQHF. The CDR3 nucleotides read TGTGCCAGCAGTTTACCCAATCAGCCCCAGCATTTT. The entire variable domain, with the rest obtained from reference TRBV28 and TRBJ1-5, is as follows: DVKVTQSSRYLVKRTGEKVFLECVQDMDHENMFWYRQDPGLGLRLIYFSYDVKMKEKGDIPEGYSVSREKKERFSLILESASTNQTSMYLCASSLPNQPQHFGDGTRLSIL.

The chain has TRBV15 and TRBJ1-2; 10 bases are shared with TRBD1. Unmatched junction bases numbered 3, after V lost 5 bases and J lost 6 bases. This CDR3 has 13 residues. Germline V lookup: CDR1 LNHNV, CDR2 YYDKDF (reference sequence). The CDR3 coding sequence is TGTGCCACCAGCCGCGGGACAGGGGATGGCTACACCTTC. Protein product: CATSRGTGDGYTF.

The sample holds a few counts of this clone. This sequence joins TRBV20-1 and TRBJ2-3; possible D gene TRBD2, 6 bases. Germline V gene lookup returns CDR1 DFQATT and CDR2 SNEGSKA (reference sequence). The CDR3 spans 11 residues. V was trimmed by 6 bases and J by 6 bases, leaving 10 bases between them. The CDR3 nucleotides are TGCAGTGCCGGGACTCGGGATACGCAGTATTTT. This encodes CSAGTRDTQYF.

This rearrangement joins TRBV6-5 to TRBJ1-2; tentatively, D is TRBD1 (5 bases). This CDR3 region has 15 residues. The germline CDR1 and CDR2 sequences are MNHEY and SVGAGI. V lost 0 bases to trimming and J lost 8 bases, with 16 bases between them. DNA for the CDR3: TGTGCCAGCAGTTACTCCCAGGGCGGACCCATGGGCTACACCTTC. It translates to CASSYSQGGPMGYTF.

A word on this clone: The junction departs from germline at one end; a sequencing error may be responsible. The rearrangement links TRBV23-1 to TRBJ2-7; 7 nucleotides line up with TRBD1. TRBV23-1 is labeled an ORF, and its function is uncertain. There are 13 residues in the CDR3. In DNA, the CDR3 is TGCGCCGGCAGCTTGGGACAGCCCTACGAGCAGTACTTC. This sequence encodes CAGSLGQPYEQYF.

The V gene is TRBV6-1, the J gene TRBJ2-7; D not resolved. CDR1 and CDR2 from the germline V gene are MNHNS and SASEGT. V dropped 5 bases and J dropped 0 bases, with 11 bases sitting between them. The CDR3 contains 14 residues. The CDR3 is CASSLKIVSYEQYF. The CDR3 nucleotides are TGTGCCAGCAGTTTAAAGATAGTCTCCTACGAGCAGTACTTC.

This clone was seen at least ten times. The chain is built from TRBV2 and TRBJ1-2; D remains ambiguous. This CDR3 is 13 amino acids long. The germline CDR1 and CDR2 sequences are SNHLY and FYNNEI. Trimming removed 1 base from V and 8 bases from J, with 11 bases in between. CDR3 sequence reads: CASSEDPAGGYTF. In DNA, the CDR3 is TGTGCCAGCAGTGAAGACCCCGCTGGGGGCTACACCTTC.

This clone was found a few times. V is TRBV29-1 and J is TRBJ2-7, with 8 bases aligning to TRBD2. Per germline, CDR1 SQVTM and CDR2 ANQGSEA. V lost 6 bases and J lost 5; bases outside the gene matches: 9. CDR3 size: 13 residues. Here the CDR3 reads CSVRDGGVNEQYF. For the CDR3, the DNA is TGCAGCGTAAGGGACGGGGGGGTGAACGAGCAGTACTTC.

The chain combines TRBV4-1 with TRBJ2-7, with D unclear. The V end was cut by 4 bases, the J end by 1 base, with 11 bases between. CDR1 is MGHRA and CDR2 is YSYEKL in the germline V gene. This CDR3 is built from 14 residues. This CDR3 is CASSPLTSSYEQYF. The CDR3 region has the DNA TGCGCCAGCAGCCCTTTGACAAGTTCCTACGAGCAGTACTTC.